This note documents a single T cell receptor (beta chain) sequence. Germline CDR1 and CDR2: SGHRS and YFSETQ. Losses at the gene ends were 4 bases for V and 7 bases for J; bases not matched to a gene: 10. CDR3 length: 14 residues. This entry comes from a study of high-grade serous ovarian cancer treatment subgroups. Turning to the study itself: On average, just over 14,000 reads and 7,000 to 8,000 unique TCR beta rearrangements were obtained per sample.

Profiling relied on immunoSEQ multiplex PCR, and the TCRdb table lists in-frame clones only, not all of them. Seen here are several thousand clones, 65% to 85% observed once, and the top ten hold roughly 10%. Tumor samples were taken before definitive surgery or chemotherapy. The gene calls are TRBV5-1 and TRBJ2-7; 8 bases fit TRBD2. This clonotype originated in a human donor with high-grade serous ovarian cancer. Sample: tumor tissue. The CDR3 region has the DNA TGCGCCAGCAGCGTGGGGACTAGTAGTGTGGAGCAGTACTTC. This gives the protein CASSVGTSSVEQYF.